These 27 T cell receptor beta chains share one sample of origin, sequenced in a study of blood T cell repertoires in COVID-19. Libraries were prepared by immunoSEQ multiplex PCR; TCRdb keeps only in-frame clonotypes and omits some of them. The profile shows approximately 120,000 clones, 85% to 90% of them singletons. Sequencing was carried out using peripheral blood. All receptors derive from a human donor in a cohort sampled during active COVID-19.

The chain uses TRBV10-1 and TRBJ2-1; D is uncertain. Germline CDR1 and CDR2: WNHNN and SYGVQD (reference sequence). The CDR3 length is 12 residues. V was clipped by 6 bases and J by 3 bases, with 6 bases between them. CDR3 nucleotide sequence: TGCGCCAGCAGCGTTAACTACAATGAGCAGTTCTTC. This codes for CASSVNYNEQFF.

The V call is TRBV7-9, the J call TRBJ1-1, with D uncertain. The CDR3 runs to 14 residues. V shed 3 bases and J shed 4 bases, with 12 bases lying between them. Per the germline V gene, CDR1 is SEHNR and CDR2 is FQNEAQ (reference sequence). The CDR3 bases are TGTGCCAGCAGCTTGAGGGATGTGAGCACTGAAGCTTTCTTT. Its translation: CASSLRDVSTEAFF.

The DNA of the CDR3 is TGTGCCAGTAGTATAGCTGGCGGGAGGGGGCATGAGCAGTTCTTC. This encodes CASSIAGGRGHEQFF. V gene TRBV19 combines with J gene TRBJ2-1; TRBD2 matches 9 bases. The CDR3 covers 15 residues. Germline V lookup: CDR1 LNHDA, CDR2 SQIVND (reference sequence). V was pared by 1 base and J by 8 bases, with 6 bases of the junction left unmatched.

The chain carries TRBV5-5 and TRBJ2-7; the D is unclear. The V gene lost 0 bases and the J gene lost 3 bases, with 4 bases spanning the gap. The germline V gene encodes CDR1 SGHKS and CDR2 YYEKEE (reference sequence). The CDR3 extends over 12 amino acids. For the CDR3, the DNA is TGTGCCAGCAGCTTGGTTAGCTACGAGCAGTACTTC. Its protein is CASSLVSYEQYF.

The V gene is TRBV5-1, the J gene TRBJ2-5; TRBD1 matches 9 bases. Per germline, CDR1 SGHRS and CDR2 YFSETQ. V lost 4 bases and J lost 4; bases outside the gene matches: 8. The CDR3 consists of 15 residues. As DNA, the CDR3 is TGCGCCAGCAGCCATAAACAGGGGGCGGGAGAGACCCAGTACTTC. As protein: CASSHKQGAGETQYF.

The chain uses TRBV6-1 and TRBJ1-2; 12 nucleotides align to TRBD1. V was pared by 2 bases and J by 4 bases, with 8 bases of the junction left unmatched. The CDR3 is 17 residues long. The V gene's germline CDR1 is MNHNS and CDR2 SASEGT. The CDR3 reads CASSELRDRGRAYGYTF. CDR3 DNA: TGTGCCAGCAGTGAATTGCGGGACAGGGGGCGCGCCTATGGCTACACCTTC.

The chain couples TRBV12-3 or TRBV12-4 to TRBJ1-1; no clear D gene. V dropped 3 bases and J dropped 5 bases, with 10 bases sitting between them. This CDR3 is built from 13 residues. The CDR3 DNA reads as TGTGCCAGCAGTTTTAGCAGCAAAACTGAAGCTTTCTTT. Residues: CASSFSSKTEAFF.

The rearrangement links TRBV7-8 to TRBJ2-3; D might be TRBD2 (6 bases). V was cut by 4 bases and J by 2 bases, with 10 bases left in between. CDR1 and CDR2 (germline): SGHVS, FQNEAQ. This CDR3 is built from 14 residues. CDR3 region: CASSSRDFTDTQYF. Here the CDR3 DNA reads TGTGCCAGCAGCTCTCGGGACTTCACAGATACGCAGTATTTT.

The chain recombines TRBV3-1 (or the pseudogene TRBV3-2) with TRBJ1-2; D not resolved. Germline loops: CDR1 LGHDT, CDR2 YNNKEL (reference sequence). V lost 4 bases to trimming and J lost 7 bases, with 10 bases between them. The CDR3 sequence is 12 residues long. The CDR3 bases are TGTGCCAGCAGCCCCGGACTGTTTGGCTACACCTTC. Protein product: CASSPGLFGYTF.

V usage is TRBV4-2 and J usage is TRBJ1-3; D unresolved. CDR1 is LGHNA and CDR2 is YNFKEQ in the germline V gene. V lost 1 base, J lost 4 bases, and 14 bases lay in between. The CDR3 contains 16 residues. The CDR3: CASSQVPPGVGNTIYF. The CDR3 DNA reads TGTGCCAGCAGCCAAGTACCTCCCGGGGTAGGAAACACCATATATTTT.

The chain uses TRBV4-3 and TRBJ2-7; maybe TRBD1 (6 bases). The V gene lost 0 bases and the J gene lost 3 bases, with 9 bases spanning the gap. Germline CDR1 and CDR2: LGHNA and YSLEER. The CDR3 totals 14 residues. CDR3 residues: CASSQDVRGYEQYF. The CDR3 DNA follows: TGCGCCAGCAGCCAAGACGTCAGGGGCTACGAGCAGTACTTC.

CDR3 protein: CASGPRTSGAFF. The CDR3 DNA follows: TGTGCTAGTGGTCCAAGGACTTCGGGAGCTTTCTTT. The rearrangement uses TRBV12-5 and TRBJ1-1; D gene unclear. The germline V and J ends were trimmed by 5 bases and 10 bases, with 14 bases remaining between them. CDR1 and CDR2 (germline): LGHNT, FRNRAP. CDR3 length: 12 amino acids. Variable domain in full (rest from reference TRBV12-5 and TRBJ1-1): DARVTQTPRHKVTEMGQEVTMRCQPILGHNTVFWYRQTMMQGLELLAYFRNRAPLDDSGMPKDRFSAEMPDATLATLKIQPSEPRDSAVYFCASGPRTSGAFFGQGTRLTVV.

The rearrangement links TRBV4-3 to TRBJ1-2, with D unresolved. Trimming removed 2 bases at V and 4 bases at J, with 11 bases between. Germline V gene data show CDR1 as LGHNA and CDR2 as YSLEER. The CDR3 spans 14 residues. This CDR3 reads CASSQFRNSYGYTF. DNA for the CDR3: TGCGCCAGCAGCCAATTTAGGAACAGCTATGGCTACACCTTC.

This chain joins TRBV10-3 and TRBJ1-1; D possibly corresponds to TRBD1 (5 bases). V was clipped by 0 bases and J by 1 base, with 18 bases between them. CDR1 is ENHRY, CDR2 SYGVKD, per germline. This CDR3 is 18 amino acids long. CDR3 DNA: TGTGCCATCAGTGAGTCTCGGGCACATCTCGGGGGGAACACTGAAGCTTTCTTT. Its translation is CAISESRAHLGGNTEAFF.

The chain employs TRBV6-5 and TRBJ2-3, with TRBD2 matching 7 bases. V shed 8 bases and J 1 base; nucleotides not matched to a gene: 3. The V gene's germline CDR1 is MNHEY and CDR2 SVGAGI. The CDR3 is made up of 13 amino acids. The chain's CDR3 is CASHTSGTDTQYF. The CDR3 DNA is TGTGCCAGCCATACTAGCGGCACAGATACGCAGTATTTT.

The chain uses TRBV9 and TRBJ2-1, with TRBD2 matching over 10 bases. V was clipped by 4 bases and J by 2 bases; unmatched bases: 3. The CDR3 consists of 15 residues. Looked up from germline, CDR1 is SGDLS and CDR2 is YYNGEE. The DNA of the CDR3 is TGTGCCAGCAGCATTGGGACTAGCGCCTACAATGAGCAGTTCTTC. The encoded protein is CASSIGTSAYNEQFF.

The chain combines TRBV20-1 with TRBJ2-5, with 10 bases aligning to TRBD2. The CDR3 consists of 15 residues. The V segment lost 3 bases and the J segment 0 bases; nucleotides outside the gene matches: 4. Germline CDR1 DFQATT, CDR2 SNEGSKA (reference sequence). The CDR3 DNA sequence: TGCAGTGCTAGTATGACTAGCGGGCACCAAGAGACCCAGTACTTC. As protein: CSASMTSGHQETQYF.

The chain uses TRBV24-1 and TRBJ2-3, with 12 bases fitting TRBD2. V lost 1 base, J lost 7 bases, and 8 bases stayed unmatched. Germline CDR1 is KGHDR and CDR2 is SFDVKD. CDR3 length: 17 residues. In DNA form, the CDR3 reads TGTGCCACCAGTGATTTCTCTAGCGGGGGGGCTATAAATACGCAGTATTTT. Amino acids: CATSDFSSGGAINTQYF.

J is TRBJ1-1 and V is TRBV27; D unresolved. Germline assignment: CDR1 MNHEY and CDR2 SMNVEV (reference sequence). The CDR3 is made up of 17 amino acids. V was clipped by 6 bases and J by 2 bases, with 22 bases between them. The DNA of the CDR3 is TGTGCCAGCAGACCTCCGAGAGGAAAGCAGCAAAACACTGAAGCTTTCTTT. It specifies CASRPPRGKQQNTEAFF.

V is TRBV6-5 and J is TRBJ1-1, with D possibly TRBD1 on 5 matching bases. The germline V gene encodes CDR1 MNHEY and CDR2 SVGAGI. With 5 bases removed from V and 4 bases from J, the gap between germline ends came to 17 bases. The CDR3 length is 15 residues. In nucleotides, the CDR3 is TGTGCCAGCAGTCCGACGTTCAGGGTTGGCACTGAAGCTTTCTTT. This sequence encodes CASSPTFRVGTEAFF.

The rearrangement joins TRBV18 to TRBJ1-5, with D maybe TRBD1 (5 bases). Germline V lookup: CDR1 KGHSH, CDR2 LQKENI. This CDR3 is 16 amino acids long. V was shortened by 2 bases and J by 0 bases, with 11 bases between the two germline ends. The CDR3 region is CASSPDGQYSNQPQHF. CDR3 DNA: TGTGCCAGCTCACCAGACGGACAATATAGCAATCAGCCCCAGCATTTT.

The CDR3 protein is CASLRDRGYEQYF. The CDR3 DNA reads as TGTGCCAGCCTCCGGGACAGGGGTTACGAGCAGTACTTC. The chain combines TRBV2 with TRBJ2-7; 10 bases line up with TRBD1. With V trimmed by 8 bases and J by 4 bases, 5 bases remained unmatched. The CDR3 runs to 13 residues. Germline CDR1 SNHLY, CDR2 FYNNEI.

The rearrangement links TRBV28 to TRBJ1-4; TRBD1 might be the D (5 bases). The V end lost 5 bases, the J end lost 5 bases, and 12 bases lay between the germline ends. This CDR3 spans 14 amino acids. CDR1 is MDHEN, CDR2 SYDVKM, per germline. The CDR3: CASSPGGLNEKLFF. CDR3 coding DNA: TGTGCCAGCAGTCCGGGGGGACTAAATGAAAAACTGTTTTTT.

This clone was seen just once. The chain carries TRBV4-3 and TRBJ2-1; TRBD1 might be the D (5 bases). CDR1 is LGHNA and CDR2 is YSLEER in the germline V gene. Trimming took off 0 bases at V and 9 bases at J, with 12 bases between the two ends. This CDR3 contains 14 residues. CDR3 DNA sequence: TGCGCCAGCAGCCAAGATAGGGGTTCGGGTGAGCAGTTCTTC. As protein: CASSQDRGSGEQFF.

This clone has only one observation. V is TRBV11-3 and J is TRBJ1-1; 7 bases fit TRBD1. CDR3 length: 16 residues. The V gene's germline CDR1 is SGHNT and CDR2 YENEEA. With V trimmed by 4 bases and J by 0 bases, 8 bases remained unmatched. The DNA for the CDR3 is TGTGCCAGCAGCTCAGGGGGACAGACACTGAACACTGAAGCTTTCTTT. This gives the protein CASSSGGQTLNTEAFF.

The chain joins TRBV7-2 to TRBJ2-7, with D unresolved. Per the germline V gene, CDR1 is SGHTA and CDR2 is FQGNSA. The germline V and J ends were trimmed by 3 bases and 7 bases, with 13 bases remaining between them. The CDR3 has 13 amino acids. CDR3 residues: CASSFEYLREQYF. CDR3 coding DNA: TGTGCCAGCAGCTTCGAATACCTGAGGGAGCAGTACTTC. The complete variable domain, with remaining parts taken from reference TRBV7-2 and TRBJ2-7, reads GAGVSQSPSNKVTEKGKDVELRCDPISGHTALYWYRQSLGQGLEFLIYFQGNSAPDKSGLPSDRFSAERTGGSVSTLTIQRTQQEDSAVYLCASSFEYLREQYFGPGTRLTVT.

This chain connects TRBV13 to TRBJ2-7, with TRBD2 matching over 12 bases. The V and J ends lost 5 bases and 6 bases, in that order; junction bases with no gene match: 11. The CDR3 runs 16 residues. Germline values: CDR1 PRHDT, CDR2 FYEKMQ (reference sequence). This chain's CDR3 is CASSPLLTSGRSEQYF. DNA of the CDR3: TGTGCCAGCAGCCCACTCTTGACTAGCGGGAGAAGCGAGCAGTACTTC.